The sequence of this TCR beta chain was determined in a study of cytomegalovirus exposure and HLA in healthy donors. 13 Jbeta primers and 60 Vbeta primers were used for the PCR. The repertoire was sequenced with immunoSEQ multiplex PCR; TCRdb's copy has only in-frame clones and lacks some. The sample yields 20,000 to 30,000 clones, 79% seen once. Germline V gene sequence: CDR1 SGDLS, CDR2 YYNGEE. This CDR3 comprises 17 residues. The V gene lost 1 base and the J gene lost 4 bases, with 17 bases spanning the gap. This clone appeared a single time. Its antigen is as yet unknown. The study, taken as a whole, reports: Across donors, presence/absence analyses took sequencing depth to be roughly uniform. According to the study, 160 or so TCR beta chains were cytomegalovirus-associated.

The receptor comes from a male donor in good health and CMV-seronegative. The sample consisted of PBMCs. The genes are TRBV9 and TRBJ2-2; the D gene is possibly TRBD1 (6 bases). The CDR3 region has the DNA TGTGCCAGCAGCGTAAGTGGTGTGGGGGCGGTCACCGGGGAGCTGTTTTTT. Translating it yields CASSVSGVGAVTGELFF.